This TCR beta chain was found in a study of shared clonotypes between healthy human individuals. General study points: Naive subsets generally had larger estimated richness than memory subsets.

From germline, CDR1 is GTSNPN and CDR2 SVGIG (reference sequence). The CDR3 runs to 15 residues. V was clipped by 4 bases and J by 0 bases, with 16 bases between them. As for this clone: Its antigen is not known.

Assay: immunoSEQ multiplex PCR; the TCRdb copy retains only in-frame clones and omits some. This sample has around 600,000 clones, with 98% found just once. Cells designated naive CD8 were CD45RO-negative and were positively selected for CCR7, with terminally differentiated effector memory CD45RA+ cells excluded. The material sequenced was naive CD8+ T cells sorted from blood. This receptor was identified in a man aged 25-45 years in good health. The chain has TRBV30 and TRBJ2-7, with D uncertain. The CDR3 protein is CAWTVWRSNSYEQYF. In DNA form, the CDR3 reads TGTGCCTGGACCGTATGGCGGAGCAACTCCTACGAGCAGTACTTC.